One sample yielded the 18 T cell receptor beta chains listed below, sequenced in a study of cytomegalovirus exposure and HLA in healthy donors (dated by TCRdb to 2017 to 2019). Preparation of the library involved the immunoSEQ multiplex PCR assay. For the multiplex PCR, a mixture combining 60 forward primers for TCR Vbeta segments and 13 reverse primers for TCR Jbeta segments was used. Held by TCRdb, this immuneACCESS table contains in-frame sequences only and omits some clones. Under half of the omission traces to an unresolved V gene where checked; the cause of the rest is unknown. Recorded for this sample are 150,000 to 200,000 clones; 75% to 85% of them occurred a single time. Together, the top ten hold approximately 2.2% of the sample. Material: PBMCs. The source is a woman aged 50 to 65 in good health and CMV-seronegative.

The chain links TRBV19 to TRBJ2-2; 9 nucleotides match TRBD2. V lost 1 base and J lost 6; bases outside the gene matches: 3. This CDR3 is built from 15 residues. CDR1 is LNHDA, CDR2 SQIVND, per germline (reference sequence). CDR3 bases: TGTGCCAGTAGTATAGTAGCGGGAGTTGCCGGGGAGCTGTTTTTT. This codes for CASSIVAGVAGELFF.

The chain couples TRBV9 to TRBJ2-1; a weak D match, TRBD2 (6 bases). V dropped 4 bases and J dropped 4 bases, with 12 bases sitting between them. The germline V gene encodes CDR1 SGDLS and CDR2 YYNGEE. The length of the CDR3 is 14 residues. The CDR3 coding sequence is TGTGCCAGCAGCCCCGGACTAACATACAATGAGCAGTTCTTC. It translates to CASSPGLTYNEQFF. The full variable domain, in which reference TRBV9 and TRBJ2-1 provide the parts outside the CDR3, is DSGVTQTPKHLITATGQRVTLRCSPRSGDLSVYWYQQSLDQGLQFLIQYYNGEERAKGNILERFSAQQFPDLHSELNLSSLELGDSALYFCASSPGLTYNEQFFGPGTRLTVL.

The chain recombines TRBV6-1 with TRBJ1-5; 9 bases are a match to TRBD1. The CDR3 consists of 15 residues. V dropped 3 bases and J dropped 5; count of bases not matched to a gene: 5. Looked up from germline, CDR1 is MNHNS and CDR2 is SASEGT. The CDR3 DNA is TGTGCCAGCAGTGACCCATACAGGGGGCATCAGCCCCAGCATTTT. This gives the protein CASSDPYRGHQPQHF.

This clone has a handful of counts. This chain links TRBV10-3 with TRBJ2-2; tentative D call: TRBD1 (6 bases). The CDR3 extends over 12 amino acids. Trimming cost V 6 bases and J 9 bases, with 11 bases left between them. Germline V gene data show CDR1 as ENHRY and CDR2 as SYGVKD. The CDR3 DNA is TGTGCCATCAGCGCCGGGGACAGGGAGCTGTTTTTT. This encodes CAISAGDRELFF.

This rearrangement joins TRBV28 to TRBJ1-1, with TRBD1 matching 7 bases. V lost 10 bases, J lost 7 bases, and 18 bases stayed unmatched. The CDR3 loop spans 15 amino acids. Germline values: CDR1 MDHEN, CDR2 SYDVKM. CDR3: CATTTRGKARDEAFF. CDR3 nucleotides: TGTGCCACCACCACCAGGGGGAAGGCGAGGGATGAAGCTTTCTTT.

The rearrangement uses TRBV27 and TRBJ1-5, with D possibly being TRBD1 (6 bases). Per the germline V gene, CDR1 is MNHEY and CDR2 is SMNVEV (reference sequence). With 2 bases removed from V and 2 bases from J, the gap between germline ends came to 16 bases. The CDR3 contains 17 residues. CDR3 sequence (DNA): TGTGCCAGCAGTTTACAGTCGCCTGGACAGCGCAATCAGCCCCAGCATTTT. Amino acid sequence: CASSLQSPGQRNQPQHF.

This clone was seen a single time. The chain couples TRBV28 to TRBJ2-7, with 10 bases matching TRBD2. V trimming: 3 bases; J trimming: 5 bases; junction bases outside the gene matches: 10. The CDR3 extends over 16 amino acids. CDR1 and CDR2 (germline): MDHEN, SYDVKM. In DNA, the CDR3 is TGTGCCAGCAGTTTGACGGTAGCGGGAGGAGTCCACGAGCAGTACTTC. Translation: CASSLTVAGGVHEQYF.

This chain joins TRBV14 and TRBJ2-7; tentative D call: TRBD1 (5 bases). V lost 0 bases to trimming and J lost 4 bases, with 16 bases between them. The germline V gene encodes CDR1 SGHDN and CDR2 FVKESK. The CDR3 has 16 amino acids. The CDR3 loop is CASSQEARALWYEQYF. CDR3 in DNA: TGTGCCAGCAGCCAAGAGGCCAGGGCACTTTGGTACGAGCAGTACTTC.

The CDR3 here is CASTPGGGRARETQYF. The CDR3 bases are TGTGCCAGCACCCCGGGGGGCGGGAGGGCCCGAGAGACCCAGTACTTC. The V gene is TRBV28, the J gene TRBJ2-5; 9 nucleotides line up with TRBD2. This CDR3 is 16 amino acids long. From germline, CDR1 is MDHEN and CDR2 SYDVKM. Trimming took 7 bases from V and 4 from J; bases not matched to a gene: 13.

V and J are TRBV4-1 and TRBJ2-7; 7 positions agree with TRBD2. Per germline, CDR1 MGHRA and CDR2 YSYEKL. J gave up 2 bases and V 4 bases, and 8 bases lay outside the gene matches. The CDR3 is 15 residues long. CDR3 bases: TGCGCCAGCAGCCTCGGGCTAGCGGCCGCCTACGAGCAGTACTTC. It translates to CASSLGLAAAYEQYF.

The chain employs TRBV6-5 and TRBJ1-3, with D possibly matching TRBD1 (6 bases). Germline V gene sequence: CDR1 MNHEY, CDR2 SVGAGI. The CDR3 loop spans 14 amino acids. Trimming shortened V by 2 bases and J by 3 bases, and 8 bases separated the two germline ends. CDR3 sequence (DNA): TGTGCCAGCAGTTACGGGACAAATGGAAACACCATATATTTT. Translating gives CASSYGTNGNTIYF.

Here the CDR3 DNA reads TGTGCCAGCAGCTCCGCCCTAGCGGGGCCCTACGAGCAGTACTTC. Protein: CASSSALAGPYEQYF. This chain joins TRBV7-2 and TRBJ2-7; 9 bases align to TRBD2. With 4 bases clipped from V and 2 bases from J, the junction kept 6 bases outside the gene matches. This CDR3 is 15 amino acids long. Germline loops: CDR1 SGHTA, CDR2 FQGNSA.

The V gene is TRBV7-2, the J gene TRBJ2-1; TRBD1 is a possible D gene (6 bases). Germline lookup yields CDR1 SGHTA and CDR2 FQGNSA. The CDR3 has 17 amino acids. V lost 5 bases and J 0 bases, leaving 17 bases between the germline ends. The CDR3 here is CASSQQITGHSYNEQFF. The CDR3 DNA reads as TGTGCCAGCAGCCAACAAATTACGGGACACTCCTACAATGAGCAGTTCTTC.

The chain is built from TRBV28 and TRBJ1-2; D is ambiguous. The CDR3 extends over 14 amino acids. V was shortened by 2 bases and J by 4 bases, with 11 bases between the two germline ends. Germline values: CDR1 MDHEN, CDR2 SYDVKM. The CDR3: CASSLQTQLYGYTF. The CDR3 region has the DNA TGTGCCAGCAGTTTACAAACACAGCTCTATGGCTACACCTTC.

The genes are TRBV10-2 and TRBJ2-7; 11 bases fit TRBD2. This CDR3 has 17 residues. In germline, CDR1 is WSHSY, CDR2 SAAADI. J gave up 2 bases and V 5 bases, and 11 bases lay outside the gene matches. The CDR3 spells CASSRIAGGPGTYEQYF. In DNA form, the CDR3 reads TGCGCCAGCAGTCGTATAGCGGGAGGGCCAGGGACCTACGAGCAGTACTTC.

This chain uses TRBV21-1 with TRBJ2-1; the table calls TRBD2, which could not be checked here. TRBV21-1 corresponds to a pseudogene. The CDR3 runs 15 residues. The CDR3 loop is CASSSPKGRGNEQFF. CDR3 sequence (DNA): TGTGCCAGCAGCTCTCCTAAGGGGAGGGGGAATGAGCAGTTCTTC.

This CDR3 is CASSHPTGELFF. In DNA, the CDR3 is TGCGCCAGCAGCCATCCTACCGGGGAGCTGTTTTTT. The chain carries TRBV4-1 and TRBJ2-2; D is unresolved. The length of the CDR3 is 12 residues. Trimming stripped 3 bases from V and 5 bases from J, with 4 bases between. Germline lookup yields CDR1 MGHRA and CDR2 YSYEKL.

DNA for the CDR3: TGTGCCAGCAGCTTAGGCCCGGGACAGGGGGCGTATAGCAATCAGCCCCAGCATTTT. Amino acids: CASSLGPGQGAYSNQPQHF. V is TRBV11-2 and J is TRBJ1-5; TRBD1 matches 12 bases. The CDR3 totals 19 residues. CDR1 and CDR2 (germline): SGHAT, FQNNGV. V dropped 1 base and J dropped 0; count of bases not matched to a gene: 7. Supplemented by reference TRBV11-2 and TRBJ1-5, the full variable domain reads EAGVAQSPRYKIIEKRQSVAFWCNPISGHATLYWYQQILGQGPKLLIQFQNNGVVDDSQLPKDRFSAERLKGVDSTLKIQPAKLEDSAVYLCASSLGPGQGAYSNQPQHFGDGTRLSIL.